What follows is one T cell receptor (beta chain) and its context. Its target is unknown. Trimming cost V 3 bases and J 5 bases; bases outside gene matches: 9. The CDR3 covers 16 residues. The germline V gene has CDR1 SNHLY and CDR2 FYNNEI. Healthy bone marrow donors made up the donor group. These data originate in a study of cytomegalovirus exposure and HLA in healthy donors. Study-wide points: A later analysis revealed that TCR association rates differed between HLA loci, peaking at DRB1 and bottoming out at HLA-C.

Primers for the PCR totalled 60 Vbeta and 13 Jbeta. Using immunoSEQ multiplex PCR, the repertoire was profiled, and TCRdb retains in-frame clones only, with some absent. The table shows about 170,000 clones, with around three quarters occurring only once. The V gene is TRBV2, the J gene TRBJ1-2; the match to TRBD1 covers 10 bases. Sequencing used PBMCs. The source of this sequence is a woman aged 25 to 39 in good health and CMV-seropositive. In DNA form, the CDR3 reads TGTGCCAGCAGTGAGGGACCCGGGACAGGGGAGTATGGCTACACCTTC. This gives the protein CASSEGPGTGEYGYTF.